This T cell receptor beta chain was found in a study of T cell clones after liver transplantation. Study-level information: Immunosuppression withdrawal was tried within 2 years after liver transplantation in this trial. TCRbeta sequencing after a pre-transplant mixed lymphocyte reaction identified graft-donor-reactive clones, later tracked in post-transplant blood. Findings and caveats of the study: In two subjects, few donor cells limited the measurable donor-reactive repertoire. Compared with third party-reactive sequences, donor-reactive ones declined more, independent of withdrawal success.

The data were produced by immunoSEQ multiplex PCR, yet TCRdb's version contains in-frame clones alone and is incomplete. The table includes tens of thousands of clones, roughly 80% detected once. V lost 6 bases and J lost 6, with 18 bases in between. This CDR3 contains 16 residues. The germline gives CDR1 MGHDK, CDR2 SYGVNS. On this clone itself: Its antigen is currently unknown.

The TCR sequence derives from a human patient who received a liver transplant. The graft donor may have contributed some T cells. The chain employs TRBV25-1 and TRBJ1-6, with a weak D call TRBD1 (5 bases). Sequencing used CD4+ T cells from blood, obtained at the 22-month timepoint. The CDR3 DNA reads TGTGCCAGCAGGCCCTCAGGAGGTGGGGGTAATTCACCCCTCCACTTT. This sequence encodes CASRPSGGGGNSPLHF. Complete variable domain (other parts from reference TRBV25-1 and TRBJ1-6): EADIYQTPRYLVIGTGKKITLECSQTMGHDKMYWYQQDPGMELHLIHYSYGVNSTEKGDLSSESTVSRIRTEHFPLTLESARPSHTSQYLCASRPSGGGGNSPLHFGNGTRLTVT.